This T cell receptor (beta chain) originates from a study of identical twins. Study observations and caveats: Modelling underestimated the level of out-of-frame TCR alpha sharing observed in monozygotic twins. Excess sharing by twins proved weaker in beta out-of-frame sequences. In zero-insertion analyses, partial confounding could arise from invariant MAIT and iNKT cells. Beta clonotypes that were abundant in cord blood contained fewer insertions, a pattern absent from memory repertoires.

The CDR3 sequence is 15 residues long. With V trimmed by 5 bases and J by 7 bases, 5 bases remained unmatched. Germline loops: CDR1 MGHRA, CDR2 YSYEKL. On this clonotype itself: The antigen is unknown.

TCRdb reprocessed the 5' RACE reads via MiXCR and lists one record per CDR3 protein. The table has hundreds of thousands of distinct CDR3 sequences, around an eighth seen once; the top ten hold just over 7%. The same data also contributed to another study, on yellow fever vaccine responses in identical twins.

The V and J genes are TRBV4-1 and TRBJ2-1, with 13 bases fitting TRBD2. What was sequenced was CD8+ T cells sorted from blood. This TCR was sampled from a woman in her late teens or twenties in good health. The CDR3 spells CASSEGLAGVNEQFF. The CDR3 DNA sequence: TGCGCCAGCAGCGAAGGACTAGCGGGAGTAAATGAGCAGTTCTTC.